These T cell receptor beta chains were read from a single sample in a study of a mutant IDH1 vaccine in newly diagnosed glioma. Here immunoSEQ multiplex PCR was the method, and the copy in TCRdb shows in-frame clones only, minus some. The repertoire has 15,000 or so clones, 95% to 96% of them found once; the top ten carry 3.6%. This material consisted of peripheral blood mononuclear cells (PBMCs), taken from a glioma patient treated with radiotherapy, temozolomide or both. Receptors originate from a woman aged 18-29 years with glioma. Some clones in this sample may be carry-over from other donors' samples. The CDR3 runs from the conserved cysteine through the conserved F or W. Fields, in order: clone size, J gene, V gene, D gene, CDR3 DNA, CDR3 protein. A D gene is named only where the DNA matches it firmly. The size field is filled for only some rows; it gives once, few, many or a size class.

abundance: -; j_gene: TRBJ2-7; v_gene: TRBV7-9; d_gene: -; CDR3nt: TGTGCCAGCAGCTTAGAGGAGAGTCCCTACGAGCAGTACTTC; CDR3aa: CASSLEESPYEQYF
abundance: -; j_gene: TRBJ2-7; v_gene: TRBV5-4; d_gene: TRBD2; CDR3nt: TGTGCCAGCAGCTTCGGACTAGCGGGAGCGTACGAGCAGTACTTC; CDR3aa: CASSFGLAGAYEQYF
abundance: -; j_gene: TRBJ2-2; v_gene: TRBV6-5; d_gene: -; CDR3nt: TGTGCCAGCAGGGACTCCGTTATTACCGGGGAGCTGTTTTTT; CDR3aa: CASRDSVITGELFF
abundance: -; j_gene: TRBJ2-5; v_gene: TRBV6-5; d_gene: -; CDR3nt: TGTGCCAGCAGTTACTCGATTGTGTCTCCACGGACCCAGTACTTC; CDR3aa: CASSYSIVSPRTQYF
abundance: -; j_gene: TRBJ1-6; v_gene: TRBV6-1; d_gene: TRBD1; CDR3nt: TGTGCCAGCAGCCGCGGGACAGGGGATTCACCCCTCCACTTT; CDR3aa: CASSRGTGDSPLHF
abundance: -; j_gene: TRBJ1-5; v_gene: TRBV5-6; d_gene: TRBD1; CDR3nt: TGTGCCAGCAGCTTGAGGGGGCCGAGCAATCAGCCCCAGCATTTT; CDR3aa: CASSLRGPSNQPQHF
abundance: -; j_gene: TRBJ1-4; v_gene: TRBV6-5; d_gene: TRBD1; CDR3nt: TGTGCCAGCAGTTACGCCAGGGGGAATGAAAAACTGTTTTTT; CDR3aa: CASSYARGNEKLFF
abundance: -; j_gene: TRBJ2-2; v_gene: TRBV15; d_gene: TRBD2; CDR3nt: TGTGCCACCAGCACCCGGGGGGGGAGCGGGGAGCTGTTTTTT; CDR3aa: CATSTRGGSGELFF
abundance: -; j_gene: TRBJ2-2; v_gene: TRBV6-6; d_gene: TRBD1; CDR3nt: TGTGCCAGCAGTGACAGGGGGCCCGGGGAGCTGTTTTTT; CDR3aa: CASSDRGPGELFF
abundance: -; j_gene: TRBJ2-2; v_gene: TRBV5-1; d_gene: TRBD2; CDR3nt: TGCGCCAGCAGCTCCCTCGGGGGGGGCGACACCGGGGAGCTGTTTTTT; CDR3aa: CASSSLGGGDTGELFF
abundance: -; j_gene: TRBJ2-2; v_gene: TRBV11-3; d_gene: -; CDR3nt: TGTGCCAGCAGCTTTCCCACCGGGGAGCTGTTTTTT; CDR3aa: CASSFPTGELFF
abundance: -; j_gene: TRBJ1-5; v_gene: TRBV9; d_gene: -; CDR3nt: TGTGCCAGCAGCGCCGGACAGATCAATCAGCCCCAGCATTTT; CDR3aa: CASSAGQINQPQHF
abundance: -; j_gene: TRBJ2-3; v_gene: TRBV9; d_gene: -; CDR3nt: TGTGCCAGCAGCGTAGAAACACTCACAGATACGCAGTATTTT; CDR3aa: CASSVETLTDTQYF
abundance: -; j_gene: TRBJ2-5; v_gene: TRBV25-1; d_gene: TRBD2; CDR3nt: TGTGCCAGCAGTGAATCCCGACTAGCGGGCGAAGAGACCCAGTACTTC; CDR3aa: CASSESRLAGEETQYF
abundance: -; j_gene: TRBJ2-6; v_gene: TRBV18; d_gene: -; CDR3nt: TGTGCCAGCTCACCTAAGGACGGGATTAACTCTGGGGCCAACGTCCTGACTTTC; CDR3aa: CASSPKDGINSGANVLTF
abundance: few; j_gene: TRBJ2-5; v_gene: TRBV18; d_gene: -; CDR3nt: TGTGCCAGCTCACCACCGACGGCAGGGAGACAAGAGACCCAGTACTTC; CDR3aa: CASSPPTAGRQETQYF
abundance: -; j_gene: TRBJ2-4; v_gene: TRBV7-2; d_gene: -; CDR3nt: TGTGCCAGCAGCTTAGGGGACAAAACGTACTTC; CDR3aa: CASSLGDKTYF